This TCR beta chain is from a study of T cell changes during pregnancy in multiple sclerosis. Trimming at V came to 3 bases and at J to 7 bases, leaving 8 bases not matched to a gene. The CDR3 consists of 15 residues. Germline V CDR1 and CDR2: SGDLS, YYNGEE. Method: immunoSEQ multiplex PCR; TCRdb's copy keeps in-frame clones and lacks some. The data show 90,000 to 130,000 clones, 92% seen once. The sequenced sample was peripheral blood, obtained in the third trimester of pregnancy. V and J are TRBV9 and TRBJ1-4; 8 bases fit TRBD1. The receptor comes from a female donor with multiple sclerosis, enrolled in a pregnancy study. The CDR3 loop reads CASSGQGFKGEKLFF. The CDR3 DNA sequence: TGTGCCAGCAGCGGACAGGGGTTCAAAGGTGAAAAACTGTTTTTT.